A selection of T cell receptor beta chains follows, all from one sample in a study of human T cells and chemical hapten exposure. TCRdb re-derived calls from the reads in MiXCR, one entry per CDR3 protein. The sample holds around 120,000 distinct CDR3 sequences; around 9% are singletons and the top ten take about 1.4%. Sequencing was performed on whole blood. The receptors shown here come from a human donor in good health. Some clones in this sample may be carry-over from other donors' samples. Both conserved end residues are part of each CDR3. A D gene is named only where the DNA matches it firmly. Clone size is stated in some rows and not others, as once, few, many or a class when expanded.

CDR3 DNA: TGCAGCGTTGAAGATCTTGGGGGGGTGAGCACAGATACGCAGTATTTT; CDR3 protein: CSVEDLGGVSTDTQYF; D gene: TRBD2; J gene: TRBJ2-3; clone size: -; V gene: TRBV29-1
CDR3 DNA: TGTGCCAGCAGCGTGACAGGGGCTTCCTACGAGCAGTACTTC; CDR3 protein: CASSVTGASYEQYF; D gene: TRBD1; J gene: TRBJ2-7; clone size: many; V gene: TRBV9
CDR3 DNA: TGTGCCAGCACCTGGTGGACAGGGGGCTATGGCTACACCTTC; CDR3 protein: CASTWWTGGYGYTF; D gene: TRBD1; J gene: TRBJ1-2; clone size: many; V gene: TRBV5-6
CDR3 DNA: TGTGCCAGCAGCCCTATCGCCGGGACATCAGATGGCTACACCTTC; CDR3 protein: CASSPIAGTSDGYTF; D gene: -; J gene: TRBJ1-2; clone size: -; V gene: TRBV12-3/TRBV12-4
CDR3 DNA: TGCGCCAGCAGCTTGGACGGTTATAGCAATCAGCCCCAGCATTTT; CDR3 protein: CASSLDGYSNQPQHF; D gene: -; J gene: TRBJ1-5; clone size: many; V gene: TRBV5-1
CDR3 DNA: TGTGCCAGCAGCCCCAACGCCGCAGCAGATACGCAGTATTTT; CDR3 protein: CASSPNAAADTQYF; D gene: -; J gene: TRBJ2-3; clone size: -; V gene: TRBV7-2
CDR3 DNA: TGTGCCAGCAAGCTACCGGGACAGGGTGAATATGAAGCTTTCTTT; CDR3 protein: CASKLPGQGEYEAFF; D gene: TRBD1; J gene: TRBJ1-1; clone size: -; V gene: TRBV27
CDR3 DNA: TGTGCCAGCAGTTTGCCCAGACAGGGGAATCAGCCCCAGCATTTT; CDR3 protein: CASSLPRQGNQPQHF; D gene: TRBD1; J gene: TRBJ1-5; clone size: many; V gene: TRBV28
CDR3 DNA: TGCAGTGCTAAGGGCTCAGGGTGGGACAATGAGCAGTTCTTC; CDR3 protein: CSAKGSGWDNEQFF; D gene: -; J gene: TRBJ2-1; clone size: many; V gene: TRBV20-1
CDR3 DNA: TGTGCCAGCGCAGGGGTGGTAAATACGCAGTATTTT; CDR3 protein: CASAGVVNTQYF; D gene: -; J gene: TRBJ2-3; clone size: many; V gene: TRBV6-6
CDR3 DNA: TGTGCCTGGAGTGTACGGTGGGACAGGGAGGCATCCTACGAGCAGTACTTC; CDR3 protein: CAWSVRWDREASYEQYF; D gene: TRBD1; J gene: TRBJ2-7; clone size: -; V gene: TRBV30
CDR3 DNA: TGTGCCAGCAGTACGCCAGGGGACAGGGGGCGTTACACTGAAGCTTTCTTT; CDR3 protein: CASSTPGDRGRYTEAFF; D gene: TRBD1; J gene: TRBJ1-1; clone size: few; V gene: TRBV6-2/TRBV6-3
CDR3 DNA: TGTGCTAGTGGTTTAAAGGAGGGTAACTCACCCCTCCACTTT; CDR3 protein: CASGLKEGNSPLHF; D gene: -; J gene: TRBJ1-6; clone size: -; V gene: TRBV12-5
CDR3 DNA: TGTGCCAGCAGCACGACTAGCGGGAGATCGTACTTC; CDR3 protein: CASSTTSGRSYF; D gene: TRBD2; J gene: TRBJ2-7; clone size: few; V gene: TRBV12-3/TRBV12-4
CDR3 DNA: TGTGCCAGCAGCCAAGATTTTACTAATGAAAAACTGTTTTTT; CDR3 protein: CASSQDFTNEKLFF; D gene: -; J gene: TRBJ1-4; clone size: -; V gene: TRBV14
CDR3 DNA: TGCGCCAGTTGGGGGACGACCAACAATGAGCAGTTCTTC; CDR3 protein: CASWGTTNNEQFF; D gene: -; J gene: TRBJ2-1; clone size: many; V gene: TRBV5-1
CDR3 DNA: TGTGCCAGCAGCTTAAGACTAGCGGGAGCCACCGGGGAGCTGTTTTTT; CDR3 protein: CASSLRLAGATGELFF; D gene: TRBD2; J gene: TRBJ2-2; clone size: few; V gene: TRBV5-5
CDR3 DNA: TGCAGTGCTAGCGACCGACAATCAGCTAACTATGGCTACACCTTC; CDR3 protein: CSASDRQSANYGYTF; D gene: -; J gene: TRBJ1-2; clone size: few; V gene: TRBV20-1
CDR3 DNA: TGCAGTGCTAGAGATTTCCTAGCGGGAGTGAAGAACACCGGGGAGCTGTTTTTT; CDR3 protein: CSARDFLAGVKNTGELFF; D gene: TRBD2; J gene: TRBJ2-2; clone size: -; V gene: TRBV20-1
CDR3 DNA: TGTGCCAGCAGTTTATCAAAAGTGAGCACTGAAGCTTTCTTT; CDR3 protein: CASSLSKVSTEAFF; D gene: -; J gene: TRBJ1-1; clone size: many; V gene: TRBV27
CDR3 DNA: TGTGCCAGCAGCTTAGCGGGCTCTGGAAACACCATATATTTT; CDR3 protein: CASSLAGSGNTIYF; D gene: -; J gene: TRBJ1-3; clone size: many; V gene: TRBV7-9
CDR3 DNA: TGTGCCAGTAGTATGCGCTCGGACAGGGCCATCTATGGCTACACCTTC; CDR3 protein: CASSMRSDRAIYGYTF; D gene: TRBD1; J gene: TRBJ1-2; clone size: -; V gene: TRBV19
CDR3 DNA: TGTGCCAGCAGCTTACCGGGGCTCGGCACAGATACGCAGTATTTT; CDR3 protein: CASSLPGLGTDTQYF; D gene: -; J gene: TRBJ2-3; clone size: many; V gene: TRBV11-2
CDR3 DNA: TGCAGCGTGGAATCCGCACGCTACCGAGGGGAGCTGTTTTTT; CDR3 protein: CSVESARYRGELFF; D gene: -; J gene: TRBJ2-2; clone size: -; V gene: TRBV29-1
CDR3 DNA: TGCGCCAGCAGCTGGGGACAGCCGATATACGAGCAGTACTTC; CDR3 protein: CASSWGQPIYEQYF; D gene: TRBD1; J gene: TRBJ2-7; clone size: few; V gene: TRBV5-1
CDR3 DNA: TGTGCCAGCAGTCCGGCTGGGCGGACAGTCATGAACACTGAAGCTTTCTTT; CDR3 protein: CASSPAGRTVMNTEAFF; D gene: -; J gene: TRBJ1-1; clone size: many; V gene: TRBV6-6
CDR3 DNA: TGTGCCAGCAGTTTGGCTAGCGCCTATGGCTACACCTTC; CDR3 protein: CASSLASAYGYTF; D gene: -; J gene: TRBJ1-2; clone size: many; V gene: TRBV12-3/TRBV12-4
CDR3 DNA: TGTGCCAGCAAGGGGGGGATAGCAGATACGCAGTATTTT; CDR3 protein: CASKGGIADTQYF; D gene: -; J gene: TRBJ2-3; clone size: few; V gene: TRBV2
CDR3 DNA: TGCAGCCTAAGGACAGGGAACTCCTACAATGAGCAGTTCTTC; CDR3 protein: CSLRTGNSYNEQFF; D gene: TRBD1; J gene: TRBJ2-1; clone size: many; V gene: TRBV29-1
CDR3 DNA: TGTGCCAGCAGCACGGACTGGCGAGACAATGAGCAGTTCTTC; CDR3 protein: CASSTDWRDNEQFF; D gene: -; J gene: TRBJ2-1; clone size: -; V gene: TRBV5-4
CDR3 DNA: TGTGCTAGTGGTTTGGCGGACAGTTTCATCAATGAGCAGTTCTTC; CDR3 protein: CASGLADSFINEQFF; D gene: -; J gene: TRBJ2-1; clone size: -; V gene: TRBV12-5
CDR3 DNA: TGTGCCAGCAGCCAATCCAGCCGGACCGCGAGCTCTGGAAACACCATATATTTT; CDR3 protein: CASSQSSRTASSGNTIYF; D gene: -; J gene: TRBJ1-3; clone size: many; V gene: TRBV12-3/TRBV12-4